Sequencing of this T cell receptor (beta chain) was carried out in a study of stem cell transplantation in POMP-related autoinflammatory disease. In the study overall: Impaired MHC class I-dependent CD8+ differentiation was hypothesized from defective thymoproteasomes. After transplant, neutrophils and platelets showed 100% graft donor chimerism through one year.

Sequenced by immunoSEQ multiplex PCR; TCRdb stores in-frame clones only, minus some. The table has tens of thousands of clones, about nine tenths seen once. Study-wide findings and caveats: PRAID patients trended toward lower TRB diversity and higher clonality in all analyzed T-cell subsets.

Concerning this clone itself: Its antigen is undetermined.

The V gene's germline CDR1 is MNHEY and CDR2 SMNVEV (reference sequence). The CDR3 covers 14 residues. The V and J ends lost 5 bases and 5 bases respectively, with 15 bases between them. The J gene is TRBJ1-1, the V gene TRBV27; tentatively, D is TRBD1 (5 bases). The sequences come from CD4+ T cells from PBMCs, collected after stem cell transplantation. The TCR sequence derives from a human patient with POMP-related autoinflammation and immune dysregulation (PRAID). Some of the T cells may derive from the graft donor. The CDR3 nucleotides read TGTGCCAGCAGTCCCTGGAGACAGAGGACTGAAGCTTTCTTT. It is translated as CASSPWRQRTEAFF.